This TCR beta chain is drawn from a study of blood T cells in healthy people across ages. Turning to this clonotype: What it binds is unknown. At one end, the junction sequence differs from germline, possibly due to a read error.

Study-level results: Observed TCR beta diversity per million T cells went down as age went up. This fall followed a roughly linear course with age.

CDR1 is DFQATT, CDR2 SNEGSKA, per germline (reference sequence). This CDR3 comprises 12 residues. The donors, healthy Caucasians from Russia, were aged roughly 6 to 90. Donors each provided ten milliliters of peripheral blood. Per sample, no less than 5 micrograms of total RNA were extracted. Alongside a J-beta primer mix, a sample-barcoded 5' primer served in a second PCR lasting 7 to 11 cycles. Using its own MiXCR run on the 5' RACE reads, TCRdb lists one record per CDR3 protein. This sample has roughly 930,000 distinct CDR3 sequences, with around 48% found just once. The chain employs TRBV20-1 and TRBJ2-7; a weak D match, TRBD1 (5 bases). The sample was blood. The origin of this receptor is a young man in good health. The CDR3 nucleotides are TGCAGTGCTAGTGGCAGGACATACGAGCGGTACTTC. This codes for CSASGRTYERYF.